Presented here are 32 T cell receptor beta chains from one specimen sequenced in a study of blood T cell repertoires in COVID-19. TCRdb's copy holds only in-frame clones and misses some; the assay was immunoSEQ multiplex PCR. The table has some 290,000 clones, over 85% seen once; the top ten hold over 9%. Sequencing input: PBMCs or T cells enriched from blood (not recorded which). The receptors here all came from a woman in her twenties or thirties who had recovered from COVID-19.

This rearrangement joins TRBV29-1 to TRBJ2-5; TRBD1 is a possible D gene (6 bases). V lost 8 bases, J lost 2 bases, and 12 bases lay in between. CDR3 size: 12 residues. Germline V gene sequence: CDR1 SQVTM, CDR2 ANQGSEA. The CDR3: CSIQGRQETQYF. DNA of the CDR3: TGCAGCATACAGGGAAGGCAAGAGACCCAGTACTTC.

The CDR3 DNA sequence: TGCAGCGTTGAGATAACACAGGGAAACACTGAAGCTTTCTTT. This codes for CSVEITQGNTEAFF. The chain combines TRBV29-1 with TRBJ1-1; D may be TRBD1 (6 bases). CDR1 is SQVTM, CDR2 ANQGSEA, per germline. This CDR3 comprises 14 residues. V gave up 3 bases and J gave up 2 bases, with 13 bases separating them.

In its sample, this clone was seen a few times. The CDR3, as DNA: TGTGCCAGCAGCTTTGGAGGGGACAGGGGTCCCCCCCAGCATTTT. The encoded protein is CASSFGGDRGPPQHF. The chain has TRBV7-2 and TRBJ1-5, with TRBD1 identical over 10 bases. V lost 3 bases and J lost 10; bases outside the gene matches: 9. Looked up from germline, CDR1 is SGHTA and CDR2 is FQGNSA. CDR3 length: 15 residues.

Notes on this clone: The junction does not match germline at one end; this may be a read error. The chain combines TRBV20-1 with TRBJ1-2; D gene ambiguous. In germline, CDR1 is DFQATT, CDR2 SNEGSKA (reference sequence). This CDR3 contains 11 residues. The CDR3: CSARDLMTLAF. The CDR3 nucleotides are TGCAGTGCTAGAGATCTGATGACTCTTGCCTTC.

This clone was counted a single time. The rearrangement joins TRBV7-2 to TRBJ1-1; D is perhaps TRBD1 (5 bases). V was trimmed by 8 bases and J by 1 base, leaving 11 bases between them. CDR1 and CDR2 from the germline V gene are SGHTA and FQGNSA. This CDR3 has 13 residues. The CDR3 loop is CASSNRRNTEAFF. Written as DNA, the CDR3 is TGTGCCAGCTCAAACAGGAGGAACACTGAAGCTTTCTTT. Supplemented by reference TRBV7-2 and TRBJ1-1, the full variable domain reads GAGVSQSPSNKVTEKGKDVELRCDPISGHTALYWYRQSLGQGLEFLIYFQGNSAPDKSGLPSDRFSAERTGGSVSTLTIQRTQQEDSAVYLCASSNRRNTEAFFGQGTRLTVV.

V and J are TRBV19 and TRBJ1-5, with 10 bases that match TRBD1. There are 17 residues in the CDR3. CDR1 is LNHDA and CDR2 is SQIVND in the germline V gene (reference sequence). V lost 3 bases and J lost 2; bases outside the gene matches: 7. CDR3 sequence: CASSICPGQGCNQPQHF. As DNA, the CDR3 is TGTGCCAGTAGTATCTGTCCGGGACAGGGGTGCAATCAGCCCCAGCATTTT.

The chain carries TRBV6-5 and TRBJ2-3; the match to TRBD2 covers 15 bases. With V trimmed by 8 bases and J by 3 bases, 3 bases remained unmatched. The length of the CDR3 is 15 residues. CDR1 MNHEY and CDR2 SVGAGI come from the germline V gene. The CDR3 here is CASRGLAGGTDTQYF. The CDR3 DNA reads as TGTGCCAGCCGCGGACTAGCGGGAGGGACAGATACGCAGTATTTT.

The gene calls are TRBV3-1 (or the pseudogene TRBV3-2) and TRBJ1-4; 9 bases fit TRBD1. Germline CDR1 LGHDT, CDR2 YNNKEL (reference sequence). Germline trimming cut 4 bases from V and 4 bases from J; bases unmatched to any gene: 4. The length of the CDR3 is 15 residues. The CDR3 sequence: CASSLGTGLNEKLFF. The CDR3 region has the DNA TGTGCCAGCAGCCTCGGGACAGGGCTTAATGAAAAACTGTTTTTT.

The chain employs TRBV18 and TRBJ2-1; 11 bases fit TRBD1. Germline V gene data show CDR1 as KGHSH and CDR2 as LQKENI. Trimming cost V 3 bases and J 3 bases; bases outside gene matches: 4. This CDR3 contains 16 residues. CDR3 nucleotides: TGTGCCAGCTCACCCCCCGGGACAGGGGGCTACAATGAGCAGTTCTTC. As protein: CASSPPGTGGYNEQFF.

The CDR3 DNA sequence: TGCGCCAGCAGTGCCGGGACAGCATCAAATTCACCCCTCCACTTT. Amino acids: CASSAGTASNSPLHF. The genes are TRBV10-1 and TRBJ1-6; 7 bases match TRBD1. The CDR3 contains 15 residues. The V and J ends lost 4 bases and 7 bases, in that order; junction bases with no gene match: 7. In germline, CDR1 is WNHNN, CDR2 SYGVQD (reference sequence).

The rearrangement uses TRBV27 and TRBJ1-6, with a weak D call TRBD1 (5 bases). Germline CDR1 and CDR2: MNHEY and SMNVEV (reference sequence). The V end was cut by 5 bases, the J end by 12 bases, with 14 bases between. The CDR3 contains 13 residues. This CDR3 is CASSRTPSGPLHF. The CDR3 DNA follows: TGTGCCAGCAGTCGGACACCCTCGGGACCCCTCCACTTT.

J is TRBJ2-1 and V is TRBV5-3; TRBD2 agrees at 11 bases. TRBV5-3 is an ORF; its function is uncertain. The V segment lost 0 bases and the J segment 0 bases; nucleotides outside the gene matches: 5. The CDR3 extends over 18 amino acids. CDR3 region: CARSLETSGTSSYNEQFF. The CDR3 nucleotides read TGTGCCAGAAGCTTGGAGACTAGCGGGACGAGCTCCTACAATGAGCAGTTCTTC.

This clone appeared once. The genes are TRBV3-1 (or the pseudogene TRBV3-2) and TRBJ1-6; D gene ambiguous. The V gene's germline CDR1 is LGHDT and CDR2 YNNKEL (reference sequence). V was pared by 6 bases and J by 8 bases, with 8 bases between. The CDR3 is made up of 12 amino acids. The CDR3 DNA is TGTGCCAGCAGTTTCCAGGATTCACCCCTCCACTTT. Amino acids: CASSFQDSPLHF.

This sequence joins TRBV27 and TRBJ1-2; 7 nucleotides agree with TRBD1. This CDR3 is built from 16 residues. V gave up 7 bases and J gave up 1 base; unmatched junction bases: 12. Germline lookup yields CDR1 MNHEY and CDR2 SMNVEV (reference sequence). The CDR3 here is CASTPPGDRLNYGYTF. The DNA for the CDR3 is TGTGCCAGCACCCCGCCGGGGGACAGACTTAACTATGGCTACACCTTC.

This chain joins TRBV3-1 (or the pseudogene TRBV3-2) and TRBJ2-7; D unclear. Germline V gene data show CDR1 as LGHDT and CDR2 as YNNKEL (reference sequence). Trimming stripped 2 bases from V and 10 bases from J, with 12 bases between. The CDR3 is 12 residues long. The CDR3 DNA reads as TGTGCCAGCAGCCAATACCGCTATGAACAGTACTTC. Protein: CASSQYRYEQYF.

This rearrangement joins TRBV7-2 to TRBJ1-5, with a tentative D call TRBD1 (5 bases). In germline, CDR1 is SGHTA, CDR2 FQGNSA. V was pared by 3 bases and J by 4 bases, with 10 bases between. This CDR3 is built from 14 residues. CDR3 in DNA: TGTGCCAGCAGCTTGGGGCGTGAGAATCAGCCCCAGCATTTT. This codes for CASSLGRENQPQHF.

This chain joins TRBV30 and TRBJ1-2; no clear D gene. The length of the CDR3 is 13 residues. V dropped 3 bases and J dropped 4 bases, with 12 bases sitting between them. The germline gives CDR1 GTSNPN, CDR2 SVGIG (reference sequence). The CDR3 DNA reads as TGTGCCTGGAGACGGGAGTCTGGCTATGGCTACACCTTC. This translates into CAWRRESGYGYTF. The whole variable domain, remainder taken from reference TRBV30 and TRBJ1-2, is SQTIHQWPATLVQPVGSPLSLECTVEGTSNPNLYWYRQAAGRGLQLLFYSVGIGQISSEVPQNLSASRPQDRQFILSSKKLLLSDSGFYLCAWRRESGYGYTFGSGTRLTVV.

The genes are TRBV27 and TRBJ1-4; 7 nucleotides match TRBD1. The trim removed 5 bases at V and 4 bases at J, leaving 4 bases unmatched. Germline values: CDR1 MNHEY, CDR2 SMNVEV (reference sequence). This CDR3 is 14 amino acids long. The CDR3 is CASSRTGFNEKLFF. DNA for the CDR3: TGTGCCAGCAGTCGGACAGGATTTAATGAAAAACTGTTTTTT. The full variable domain, completed using reference TRBV27 and TRBJ1-4, is EAQVTQNPRYLITVTGKKLTVTCSQNMNHEYMSWYRQDPGLGLRQIYYSMNVEVTDKGDVPEGYKVSRKEKRNFPLILESPSPNQTSLYFCASSRTGFNEKLFFGSGTQLSVL.

The J gene is TRBJ2-3, the V gene TRBV27; D may be TRBD2 (6 bases). The CDR3 is made up of 14 amino acids. The germline CDR1 and CDR2 sequences are MNHEY and SMNVEV (reference sequence). V lost 4 bases and J lost 6, with 14 bases in between. As DNA, the CDR3 is TGTGCCAGCAGTTATGGGGGAGGATCCGATACGCAGTATTTT. Its translation: CASSYGGGSDTQYF.

This sequence joins TRBV7-2 and TRBJ2-7; TRBD1 matches at 7 bases. The CDR3 sequence is 14 residues long. Unmatched junction bases numbered 4, after V lost 5 bases and J lost 0 bases. Germline CDR1 reads SGHTA; CDR2 reads FQGNSA. CDR3 protein: CASSSRDSSYEQYF. CDR3 nucleotides: TGTGCCAGCAGCAGCCGGGACAGCTCCTACGAGCAGTACTTC.

The rearrangement uses TRBV30 and TRBJ1-1; the D gene is possibly TRBD1 (5 bases). Trimming left V 4 bases short and J 2 bases short, with 11 bases between. Per germline, CDR1 GTSNPN and CDR2 SVGIG (reference sequence). The CDR3 is 13 residues long. The CDR3 region has the DNA TGTGCCTGGACCGCAGGGCGTAACACTGAAGCTTTCTTT. This sequence encodes CAWTAGRNTEAFF.

The chain uses TRBV5-1 and TRBJ2-1, with a weak D call TRBD1 (6 bases). The V gene's germline CDR1 is SGHRS and CDR2 YFSETQ. This CDR3 is 16 amino acids long. V shed 5 bases and J shed 4 bases, with 19 bases lying between them. For the CDR3, the DNA is TGCGCCAGCAGGGATACTCGGGGACACTCATACAATGAGCAGTTCTTC. This gives the protein CASRDTRGHSYNEQFF.

As for this clone: Other DNA sequences in this specimen translate into the identical CDR3. V gene TRBV14 combines with J gene TRBJ1-5; 9 positions agree with TRBD1. The CDR3 is made up of 14 amino acids. Germline V gene lookup returns CDR1 SGHDN and CDR2 FVKESK. With 4 bases clipped from V and 2 bases from J, the junction kept 0 bases outside the gene matches. In DNA, the CDR3 is TGTGCCAGCAGCCGGACAGGGGGCAATCAGCCCCAGCATTTT. Its protein product is CASSRTGGNQPQHF.

CDR3 sequence reads: CASRPQGAETEAFF. In DNA form, the CDR3 reads TGTGCCAGCAGACCTCAGGGGGCGGAAACTGAAGCTTTCTTT. The chain uses TRBV5-4 and TRBJ1-1, with TRBD1 identical over 8 bases. V was pared by 5 bases and J by 5 bases, with 8 bases of the junction left unmatched. The CDR3 runs to 14 residues. Germline V CDR1 and CDR2: SGHNT, YYREEE (reference sequence).

This CDR3 is CASSPRVFSEQFF. In nucleotides, the CDR3 is TGTGCCAGCAGCCCCCGGGTTTTCAGTGAGCAGTTCTTC. The chain joins TRBV9 to TRBJ2-1, with unresolved D. CDR1 and CDR2 from the germline V gene are SGDLS and YYNGEE. The CDR3 runs 13 residues. V was clipped by 4 bases and J by 9 bases, with 14 bases between them.

CDR3 in amino acids: CASSLVETGRNQPQHF. For the CDR3, the DNA is TGTGCCAGCAGCTTGGTCGAGACAGGAAGAAATCAGCCCCAGCATTTT. The chain combines TRBV5-8 with TRBJ1-5; possibly TRBD1 for D (6 bases). The CDR3 runs to 16 residues. Looked up from germline, CDR1 is SGHTS and CDR2 is YDEGEE. Trimming took off 0 bases at V and 4 bases at J, with 14 bases between the two ends.

The V call is TRBV5-1, the J call TRBJ1-1; 7 bases are a match to TRBD1. The CDR3 is 13 residues long. Trimming took 5 bases from V and 4 from J; bases not matched to a gene: 5. Germline V gives CDR1 SGHRS, CDR2 YFSETQ. CDR3: CASRSSGGTEAFF. The DNA of the CDR3 is TGCGCCAGCAGGTCCTCAGGGGGCACTGAAGCTTTCTTT.

V and J are TRBV10-2 and TRBJ2-3; the D is unclear. This CDR3 contains 14 residues. Looked up from germline, CDR1 is WSHSY and CDR2 is SAAADI. V was pared by 2 bases and J by 6 bases, with 12 bases between. DNA of the CDR3: TGCGCCAGCAGTGAGATCGCAGGTGGCGATACGCAGTATTTT. Protein: CASSEIAGGDTQYF.

This chain connects TRBV5-4 to TRBJ2-1, with 10 bases identical to TRBD2. CDR1 is SGHNT, CDR2 YYREEE, per germline (reference sequence). Losses at the gene ends were 4 bases for V and 6 bases for J; bases not matched to a gene: 7. The CDR3 totals 15 residues. DNA for the CDR3: TGTGCCAGCAGCAGTTCTAGCGGGAGCTTCAATGAGCAGTTCTTC. It translates to CASSSSSGSFNEQFF. Supplemented by reference TRBV5-4 and TRBJ2-1, the full variable domain reads ETGVTQSPTHLIKTRGQQVTLRCSSQSGHNTVSWYQQALGQGPQFIFQYYREEENGRGNFPPRFSGLQFPNYSSELNVNALELDDSALYLCASSSSSGSFNEQFFGPGTRLTVL.

This sequence joins TRBV7-3 and TRBJ2-1; 10 bases are shared with TRBD2. V trimming: 1 base; J trimming: 2 bases; junction bases outside the gene matches: 8. The CDR3 totals 18 residues. Germline V gene data show CDR1 as SGHTA and CDR2 as FQGTGA. The CDR3 loop reads CASSLNPGGTSAYNEQFF. CDR3 DNA sequence: TGTGCCAGCAGCTTAAATCCCGGTGGGACTAGCGCCTACAATGAGCAGTTCTTC.

The chain couples TRBV7-9 to TRBJ2-2; D is uncertain. Trimming cost V 4 bases and J 6 bases, with 9 bases left between them. From germline, CDR1 is SEHNR and CDR2 FQNEAQ (reference sequence). CDR3 size: 13 residues. CDR3 amino acids: CASSSPVSGELFF. DNA of the CDR3: TGTGCCAGCAGCTCTCCTGTATCCGGGGAGCTGTTTTTT.

The V gene is TRBV27, the J gene TRBJ2-2, with 8 bases aligning to TRBD2. The CDR3 loop spans 16 amino acids. Germline CDR1 is MNHEY and CDR2 is SMNVEV (reference sequence). V was pared by 4 bases and J by 4 bases, with 8 bases of the junction left unmatched. CDR3 amino acids: CASSSPVGTSTGELFF. The CDR3 DNA reads TGTGCCAGCAGTTCCCCGGTCGGGACTAGCACCGGGGAGCTGTTTTTT.